This TCR beta chain was identified during a study of control samples from healthy donors and cancer patients. Measured with immunoSEQ multiplex PCR; TCRdb has only the in-frame clones, and not every one. In the table there are about 96,000 clones, about 92% of which are singletons. The clonotype originates from a man in his late teens or twenties in good health. The specimen sequenced was blood.

The CDR3 nucleotides are TGTGCCAGCAGTTCTTTGGGGAACTATGGCTACACCTTC. Protein product: CASSSLGNYGYTF. The chain uses TRBV6-2 or TRBV6-3 and TRBJ1-2, with D hard to call. CDR3 length: 13 amino acids. The germline gives CDR1 MNHEY, CDR2 SVGEGT. The V and J ends lost 4 bases and 2 bases respectively, with 8 bases between them.